This passage covers 22 T cell receptor beta chains from one sample sequenced in a study of blood T cell repertoires in COVID-19. TCRdb keeps only in-frame clones here, not all; method: immunoSEQ multiplex PCR. The sample lists 90,000 to 130,000 clones; approximately 78% were seen once. Specimen: peripheral blood. The source is a man aged 70 or older with acute or convalescent COVID-19.

V usage is TRBV11-3 and J usage is TRBJ2-5, with 7 bases fitting TRBD1. CDR3 length: 13 amino acids. CDR1 SGHNT and CDR2 YENEEA come from the germline V gene. With V trimmed by 3 bases and J by 7 bases, 5 bases remained unmatched. The CDR3 sequence is CASSLKAGGTQYF. The CDR3 bases are TGTGCCAGCAGCTTGAAGGCAGGGGGGACCCAGTACTTC.

This clone was counted only a few times. This chain connects TRBV19 to TRBJ1-4; D possibly corresponds to TRBD1 (6 bases). Trimming left V 5 bases short and J 8 bases short, with 15 bases between. The CDR3 sequence is 14 residues long. Germline V gene sequence: CDR1 LNHDA, CDR2 SQIVND (reference sequence). The CDR3 here is CASSPWTDPEKLFF. CDR3 coding DNA: TGTGCCAGTAGTCCCTGGACAGACCCCGAAAAACTGTTTTTT.

The J gene is TRBJ1-4, the V gene TRBV5-4, with D uncertain. Germline V CDR1 and CDR2: SGHNT, YYREEE (reference sequence). The CDR3 has 15 amino acids. The V end lost 0 bases, the J end lost 4 bases, and 10 bases lay between the germline ends. The CDR3 region has the DNA TGTGCCAGCAGCTTGGGGGCAGCAAATAATGAAAAACTGTTTTTT. Translated: CASSLGAANNEKLFF. Full variable domain (rest looked up from reference TRBV5-4 and TRBJ1-4): ETGVTQSPTHLIKTRGQQVTLRCSSQSGHNTVSWYQQALGQGPQFIFQYYREEENGRGNFPPRFSGLQFPNYSSELNVNALELDDSALYLCASSLGAANNEKLFFGSGTQLSVL.

This sequence joins TRBV10-2 and TRBJ2-7, with 7 bases lining up with TRBD2. CDR1 and CDR2 from the germline V gene are WSHSY and SAAADI. V lost 6 bases, J lost 3 bases, and 14 bases stayed unmatched. The CDR3 is 16 amino acids. Written as DNA, the CDR3 is TGCGCCAGCAGATCGGGTATGGGTCTAGCGGACTACGAGCAGTACTTC. Translated, it gives CASRSGMGLADYEQYF.

The V gene is TRBV10-3, the J gene TRBJ1-6; 9 bases align to TRBD1. The CDR3 loop spans 15 amino acids. The germline V gene has CDR1 ENHRY and CDR2 SYGVKD. The ends lost 10 bases at V and 6 bases at J; junction bases unmatched: 10. This CDR3 is CATNARTGVNSPLHF. The CDR3 DNA reads as TGTGCCACCAACGCGCGGACAGGGGTTAATTCACCCCTCCACTTT.

The J gene is TRBJ2-2, the V gene TRBV12-5; no firm D call. Germline lookup yields CDR1 LGHNT and CDR2 FRNRAP. This CDR3 has 13 amino acids. V lost 5 bases, J lost 7 bases, and 11 bases lay in between. CDR3 amino acids: CASGNGDVGELFF. The CDR3, as DNA: TGTGCTAGTGGTAATGGAGACGTCGGGGAGCTGTTTTTT. The variable domain in full, with the rest retrieved from reference TRBV12-5 and TRBJ2-2, is DARVTQTPRHKVTEMGQEVTMRCQPILGHNTVFWYRQTMMQGLELLAYFRNRAPLDDSGMPKDRFSAEMPDATLATLKIQPSEPRDSAVYFCASGNGDVGELFFGEGSRLTVL.

The J gene is TRBJ2-2, the V gene TRBV7-9; possibly TRBD2 for D (5 bases). The CDR3 sequence is 13 residues long. Trimming cost V 11 bases and J 3 bases, with 13 bases left between them. Germline values: CDR1 SEHNR, CDR2 FQNEAQ (reference sequence). CDR3 in amino acids: CARGRTDTGELFF. In DNA form, the CDR3 reads TGTGCCCGCGGCAGGACTGACACCGGGGAGCTGTTTTTT.

The V gene is TRBV25-1, the J gene TRBJ1-1, with D tentatively TRBD1 (5 bases). Trimming pared 7 bases from V and 4 bases from J, leaving 13 bases between. Germline CDR1 and CDR2: MGHDK and SYGVNS. The CDR3 runs to 13 residues. The CDR3 is CASTQALPTEAFF. CDR3 DNA: TGTGCCAGCACACAGGCCCTACCCACTGAAGCTTTCTTT.

The chain links TRBV11-3 to TRBJ2-2; D call uncertain. Trimming cost V 0 bases and J 8 bases, with 13 bases left between them. This CDR3 region has 15 residues. Germline lookup yields CDR1 SGHNT and CDR2 YENEEA. The CDR3 coding sequence is TGTGCCAGCAGCTTAGACCCCGGGTCTCCGGGGGAGCTGTTTTTT. Its translation: CASSLDPGSPGELFF.

This clone was observed once. The CDR3 here is CASSLGGQGAWETQYF. CDR3 nucleotide sequence: TGTGCCAGCAGCCTGGGGGGACAGGGGGCGTGGGAGACCCAGTACTTC. The rearrangement links TRBV5-4 to TRBJ2-5; 12 nucleotides match TRBD1. The CDR3 is made up of 16 amino acids. Germline-derived CDR1 and CDR2 are SGHNT and YYREEE (reference sequence). V lost 4 bases to trimming and J lost 5 bases; unmatched junction nucleotides: 9.

There are a few counts of this clone. J is TRBJ1-6 and V is TRBV10-3, with 10 bases that match TRBD1. Trimming took 4 bases from V and 7 from J; bases not matched to a gene: 7. The CDR3 is 16 amino acids. Germline V gene sequence: CDR1 ENHRY, CDR2 SYGVKD. The DNA for the CDR3 is TGTGCCATCAGTGGGTTAAGGACAGGGGGGAATTCACCCCTCCACTTT. The encoded protein is CAISGLRTGGNSPLHF.

This chain joins TRBV19 and TRBJ2-7; D is ambiguous. This CDR3 is 15 amino acids long. The V end lost 1 base, the J end lost 2 bases, and 12 bases lay between the germline ends. Per the germline V gene, CDR1 is LNHDA and CDR2 is SQIVND (reference sequence). CDR3: CASSIGGNHPYEQYF. The CDR3 nucleotides read TGTGCCAGTAGTATAGGCGGCAACCACCCCTACGAGCAGTACTTC. Based on the CDR3 plus reference TRBV19 and TRBJ2-7, the full variable domain is DGGITQSPKYLFRKEGQNVTLSCEQNLNHDAMYWYRQDPGQGLRLIYYSQIVNDFQKGDIAEGYSVSREKKESFPLTVTSAQKNPTAFYLCASSIGGNHPYEQYFGPGTRLTVT.

The V and J genes are TRBV29-1 and TRBJ1-2; 9 bases match TRBD1. CDR3 length: 14 residues. The junction had 6 bases not matched to a gene; V was cut back by 3 bases and J by 4 bases. CDR1 and CDR2 from the germline V gene are SQVTM and ANQGSEA. The CDR3 loop is CSVDSDRGFYGYTF. In DNA form, the CDR3 reads TGCAGCGTTGACTCTGACAGGGGGTTCTATGGCTACACCTTC. Drawing the rest from reference TRBV29-1 and TRBJ1-2, the complete variable domain is SAVISQKPSRDICQRGTSLTIQCQVDSQVTMMFWYRQQPGQSLTLIATANQGSEATYESGFVIDKFPISRPNLTFSTLTVSNMSPEDSSIYLCSVDSDRGFYGYTFGSGTRLTVV.

The V gene is TRBV14, the J gene TRBJ1-2, with 7 bases lining up with TRBD1. The V gene end was trimmed by 0 bases and the J gene end by 8 bases; junction bases not matched to a gene: 6. Germline V CDR1 and CDR2: SGHDN, FVKESK. The CDR3 has 14 amino acids. In nucleotides, the CDR3 is TGTGCCAGCAGCCAAGAAGACAGGGTGTGGGGCTACACCTTC. It encodes CASSQEDRVWGYTF.

The CDR3: CASAYRGDSPLHF. As DNA, the CDR3 is TGTGCCAGCGCCTACCGGGGGGATTCACCCCTCCACTTT. The V and J genes are TRBV13 and TRBJ1-6, with a tentative D call TRBD1 (5 bases). This CDR3 comprises 13 residues. The V end lost 8 bases, the J end lost 8 bases, and 13 bases lay between the germline ends. Germline values: CDR1 PRHDT, CDR2 FYEKMQ (reference sequence).

This clone was detected only once. The chain uses TRBV3-1 (or the pseudogene TRBV3-2) and TRBJ1-5; D gene ambiguous. V was trimmed by 4 bases and J by 7 bases, leaving 8 bases between them. Germline V gene sequence: CDR1 LGHDT, CDR2 YNNKEL (reference sequence). This CDR3 is built from 12 residues. DNA of the CDR3: TGTGCCAGCAGCCTCCCAGGCCAGCCCCAGCATTTT. This translates into CASSLPGQPQHF.

The chain uses TRBV6-5 and TRBJ2-7, with D maybe TRBD2 (6 bases). CDR1 is MNHEY, CDR2 SVGAGI, per germline. This CDR3 is built from 15 residues. Trimming took 0 bases from V and 2 from J, leaving 11 bases between them. The chain's CDR3 is CASSYSTGVAYEQYF. Written as DNA, the CDR3 is TGTGCCAGCAGTTACTCCACGGGGGTAGCCTACGAGCAGTACTTC.

This clone has just a few counts. This chain joins TRBV7-3 and TRBJ2-6; TRBD1 matches 9 bases. CDR1 is SGHTA and CDR2 is FQGTGA in the germline V gene. After removal of 5 bases from V and 2 bases from J, the junction contained 1 base not matched to a gene. The CDR3 contains 15 residues. CDR3 sequence reads: CASSNRGPGANVLTF. The CDR3 coding sequence is TGTGCCAGCAGCAACAGGGGGCCTGGGGCCAACGTCCTGACTTTC.

The chain carries TRBV18 and TRBJ1-5, with 8 bases fitting TRBD1. This CDR3 has 15 residues. The V gene's germline CDR1 is KGHSH and CDR2 LQKENI. With V trimmed by 2 bases and J by 6 bases, 6 bases remained unmatched. DNA for the CDR3: TGTGCCAGCTCACCAAACGCAGGGGGCGGTCAGCCCCAGCATTTT. It is translated as CASSPNAGGGQPQHF.

The chain has TRBV9 and TRBJ2-7; 8 nucleotides match TRBD2. Germline V gives CDR1 SGDLS, CDR2 YYNGEE. CDR3 length: 15 residues. The V gene end was trimmed by 2 bases and the J gene end by 2 bases; junction bases not matched to a gene: 6. CDR3 amino acids: CASSVAAGGPYEQYF. For the CDR3, the DNA is TGTGCCAGCAGCGTTGCCGCGGGAGGCCCCTACGAGCAGTACTTC.

The V call is TRBV19, the J call TRBJ1-1; 10 bases align to TRBD1. Per germline, CDR1 LNHDA and CDR2 SQIVND (reference sequence). V lost 3 bases, J lost 5 bases, and 9 bases stayed unmatched. The CDR3 consists of 16 residues. The CDR3 region has the DNA TGTGCCAGTAGTATGGAACGACAGGGGGCGCGGACTGAAGCTTTCTTT. Amino acid sequence: CASSMERQGARTEAFF.

The chain has TRBV5-6 and TRBJ2-3, with 10 bases that match TRBD2. This CDR3 spans 16 amino acids. The V gene end was trimmed by 7 bases and the J gene end by 6 bases; junction bases not matched to a gene: 14. Germline V gene lookup returns CDR1 SGHDT and CDR2 YYEEEE. The CDR3 bases are TGTGCCAGCTGTTACAGGGGTAGCGGGGGGCCGGATACGCAGTATTTT. Its translation: CASCYRGSGGPDTQYF.